The following is a TCR beta chain sequence with its context. Its antigen is currently unknown. The CDR3 contains 13 residues. Trimming stripped 4 bases from V and 3 bases from J, with 9 bases between. CDR1 KGHSH and CDR2 LQKENI come from the germline V gene. Repertoires were generated with immunoSEQ multiplex PCR, while TCRdb's copy carries only in-frame clones and drops some. The sample lists about 120,000 clones; less than 95% were seen once. The data originate from a study of graft-versus-host responses after intestinal transplantation. The receptor comes from a human donor who received an intestinal transplant. Here the sequenced sample was unstimulated CD4+ T cells sorted from spleen or lymph node cells, taken before intestinal transplant. The chain has TRBV18 and TRBJ1-2; no clear D. The CDR3 spells CASSLDMDYGYTF. In DNA form, the CDR3 reads TGTGCCAGCTCACTCGACATGGACTATGGCTACACCTTC.